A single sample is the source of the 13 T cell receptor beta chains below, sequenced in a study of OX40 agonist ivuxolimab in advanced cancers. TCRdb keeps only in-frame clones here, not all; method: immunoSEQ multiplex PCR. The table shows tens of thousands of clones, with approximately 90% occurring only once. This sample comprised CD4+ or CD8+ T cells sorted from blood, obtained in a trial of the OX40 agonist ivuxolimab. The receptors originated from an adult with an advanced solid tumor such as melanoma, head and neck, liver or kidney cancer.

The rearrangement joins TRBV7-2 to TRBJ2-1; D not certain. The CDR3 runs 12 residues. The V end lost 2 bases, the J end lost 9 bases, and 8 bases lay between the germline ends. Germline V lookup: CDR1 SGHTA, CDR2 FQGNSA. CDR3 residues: CASSLIGREQFF. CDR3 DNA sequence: TGTGCCAGCAGCTTAATCGGCCGTGAGCAGTTCTTC.

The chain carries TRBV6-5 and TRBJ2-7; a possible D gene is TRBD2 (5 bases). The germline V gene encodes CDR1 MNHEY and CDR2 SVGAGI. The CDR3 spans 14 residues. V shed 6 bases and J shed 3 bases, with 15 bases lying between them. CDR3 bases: TGTGCCAGCAGAAGTGAAGTGGGGAGCTACGAGCAGTACTTC. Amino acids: CASRSEVGSYEQYF.

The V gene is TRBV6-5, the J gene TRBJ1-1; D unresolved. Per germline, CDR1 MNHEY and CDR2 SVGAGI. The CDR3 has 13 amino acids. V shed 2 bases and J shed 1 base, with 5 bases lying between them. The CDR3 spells CASSYERNTEAFF. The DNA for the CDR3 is TGTGCCAGCAGTTACGAACGGAACACTGAAGCTTTCTTT.

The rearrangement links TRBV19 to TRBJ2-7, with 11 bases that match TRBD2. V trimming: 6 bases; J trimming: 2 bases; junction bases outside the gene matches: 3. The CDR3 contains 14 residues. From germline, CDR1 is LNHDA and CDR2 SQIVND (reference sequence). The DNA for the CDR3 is TGTGCCAGTAGAAGTAGCGGGAGGGCCTACGAGCAGTACTTC. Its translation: CASRSSGRAYEQYF. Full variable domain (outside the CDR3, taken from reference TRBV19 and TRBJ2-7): DGGITQSPKYLFRKEGQNVTLSCEQNLNHDAMYWYRQDPGQGLRLIYYSQIVNDFQKGDIAEGYSVSREKKESFPLTVTSAQKNPTAFYLCASRSSGRAYEQYFGPGTRLTVT.

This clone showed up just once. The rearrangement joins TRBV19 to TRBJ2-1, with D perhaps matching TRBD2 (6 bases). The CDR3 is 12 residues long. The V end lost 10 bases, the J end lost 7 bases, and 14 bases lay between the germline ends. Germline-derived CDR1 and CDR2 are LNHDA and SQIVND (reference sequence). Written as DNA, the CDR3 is TGTGCCATACGAGGTGGGGGGAATGAGCAGTTCTTC. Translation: CAIRGGGNEQFF.

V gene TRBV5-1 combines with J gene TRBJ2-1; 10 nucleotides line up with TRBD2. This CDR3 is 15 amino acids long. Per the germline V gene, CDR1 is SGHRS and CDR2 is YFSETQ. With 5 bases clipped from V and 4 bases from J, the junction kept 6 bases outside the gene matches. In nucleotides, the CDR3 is TGCGCCAGCAGATCCGGGACTAGCGCGTACAATGAGCAGTTCTTC. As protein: CASRSGTSAYNEQFF.

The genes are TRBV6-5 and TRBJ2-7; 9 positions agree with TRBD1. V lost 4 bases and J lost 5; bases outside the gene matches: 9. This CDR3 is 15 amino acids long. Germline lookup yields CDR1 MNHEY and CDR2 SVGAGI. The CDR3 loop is CASSLMGQGFDEQYF. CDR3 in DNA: TGTGCCAGCAGTTTAATGGGACAGGGTTTCGACGAGCAGTACTTC.

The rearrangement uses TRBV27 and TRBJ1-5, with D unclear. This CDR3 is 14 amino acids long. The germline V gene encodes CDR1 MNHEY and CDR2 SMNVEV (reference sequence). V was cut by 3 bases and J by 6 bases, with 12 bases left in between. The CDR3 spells CASSFNKVTQPQHF. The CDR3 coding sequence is TGTGCCAGCAGTTTCAACAAGGTAACTCAGCCCCAGCATTTT.

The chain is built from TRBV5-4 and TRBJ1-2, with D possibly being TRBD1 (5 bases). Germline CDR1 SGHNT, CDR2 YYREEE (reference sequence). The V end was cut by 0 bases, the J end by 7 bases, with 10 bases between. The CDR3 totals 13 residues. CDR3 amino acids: CASSLEAGFGYTF. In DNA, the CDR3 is TGTGCCAGCAGCTTGGAAGCAGGGTTTGGCTACACCTTC. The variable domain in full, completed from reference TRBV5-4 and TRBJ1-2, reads ETGVTQSPTHLIKTRGQQVTLRCSSQSGHNTVSWYQQALGQGPQFIFQYYREEENGRGNFPPRFSGLQFPNYSSELNVNALELDDSALYLCASSLEAGFGYTFGSGTRLTVV.

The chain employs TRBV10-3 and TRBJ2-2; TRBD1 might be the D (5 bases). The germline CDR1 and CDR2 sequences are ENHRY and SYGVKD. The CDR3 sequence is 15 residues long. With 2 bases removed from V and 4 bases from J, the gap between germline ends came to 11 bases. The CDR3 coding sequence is TGTGCCATCAGTGAGCATCAGGGCGGCACCGGGGAGCTGTTTTTT. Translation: CAISEHQGGTGELFF.

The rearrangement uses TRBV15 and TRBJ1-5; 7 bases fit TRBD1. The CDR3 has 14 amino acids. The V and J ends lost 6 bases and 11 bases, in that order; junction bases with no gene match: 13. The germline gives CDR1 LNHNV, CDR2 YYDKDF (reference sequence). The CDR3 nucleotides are TGTGCCACCAGTACCGGGACAGCCACCAGGTCCCAGCATTTT. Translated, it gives CATSTGTATRSQHF.

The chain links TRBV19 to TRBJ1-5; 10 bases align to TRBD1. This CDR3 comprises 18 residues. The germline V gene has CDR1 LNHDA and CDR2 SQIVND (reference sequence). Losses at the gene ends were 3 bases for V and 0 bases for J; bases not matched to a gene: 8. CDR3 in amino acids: CASSIYRTGGLSNQPQHF. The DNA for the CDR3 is TGTGCCAGTAGTATCTACCGGACAGGGGGTCTTAGCAATCAGCCCCAGCATTTT.

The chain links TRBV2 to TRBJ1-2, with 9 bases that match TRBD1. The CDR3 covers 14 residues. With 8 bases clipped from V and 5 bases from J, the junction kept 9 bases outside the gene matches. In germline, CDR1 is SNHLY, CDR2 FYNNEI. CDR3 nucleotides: TGTGCCAGCCAACAGGGGGCTGGATCGTATGGCTACACCTTC. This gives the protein CASQQGAGSYGYTF.